Sequencing of this TCR beta chain was carried out in a study of PD-1 blockade in classical Hodgkin lymphoma. The sample's time point: cycle 4 day 1 (C4D1), after five to seven weeks of nivolumab. Brentuximab vedotin exposure varied among the patients, all of whom had relapsed after autologous stem cell transplantation. With magnetic negative selection, CD4+ T cells were purified from PBMCs that had been thawed. After removal of 3 bases from V and 1 base from J, the junction contained 3 bases not matched to a gene. The CDR3 runs 15 residues. From germline, CDR1 is SGHTA and CDR2 FQGNSA. Some clones are missing from TCRdb's copy, which holds only in-frame ones; the method was immunoSEQ multiplex PCR. The table includes fewer than 35,000 clones, around 80% detected once.

The chain has TRBV7-2 and TRBJ2-5; 9 bases map to TRBD2. The clonotype originates from a human donor with classical Hodgkin lymphoma. Sequencing used CD4+ T cells from blood, obtained before the fourth cycle of nivolumab. The DNA for the CDR3 is TGTGCCAGCAGCTTGGCTAGCGGGGCCCAAGAGACCCAGTACTTC. Translating it yields CASSLASGAQETQYF.